This T cell receptor beta chain is from a study of blood T cell repertoires in COVID-19. Libraries were prepared by immunoSEQ multiplex PCR; TCRdb keeps only in-frame clonotypes and omits some of them. The sample has some 150,000 clones, around four fifths seen once. The CDR3 spans 17 residues. Germline V gene data show CDR1 as SEHNR and CDR2 as FQNEAQ (reference sequence). V was pared by 4 bases and J by 8 bases, with 16 bases of the junction left unmatched. The sequenced sample consisted of PBMCs or T cells enriched from blood (not recorded which). The V and J genes are TRBV7-9 and TRBJ1-2, with 10 nucleotides matching TRBD1. This clonotype was sampled from a woman aged 40 to 49 who had recovered from COVID-19. The chain's CDR3 is CASSSRVTGTGDDGYTF. Here the CDR3 DNA reads TGTGCCAGCAGCTCCCGGGTAACCGGGACAGGGGACGACGGCTACACCTTC.